The 20 T cell receptor beta chains presented below share a single source sample, sequenced in a study of tumor-infiltrating lymphocytes in primary liver carcinoma. TCR beta cDNA was made from 400 to 600 ng total RNA with a constant-region primer. What produced the TCR beta libraries was three nested multiplex PCR rounds using slightly modified ARM-PCR. TRBV1-TRBV30 forward primers paired with a C-beta reverse primer drove the first two PCR rounds, roughly 10 cycles each. One entry per CDR3 protein results from TCRdb running MiXCR on the multiplex PCR reads. The sample consists of over 250,000 distinct CDR3 sequences, around three fifths of them appearing once. In addition to blood RNA drawn from unsorted whole blood, germline DNA was extracted. The sample comprised peripheral blood. The receptors shown here come from a woman between 25 and 40 years old with primary liver carcinoma and hepatitis B virus infection.

In regard to this clonotype: Lacking the conserved final phenylalanine or tryptophan, this CDR3 likely reflects a read error. This chain joins TRBV11-2 and TRBJ2-3; 13 positions match TRBD2. The CDR3 is made up of 16 amino acids. The V gene's germline CDR1 is SGHAT and CDR2 FQNNGV. The CDR3 loop reads CAGSYGTSGITDTQYH. The CDR3 region has the DNA TGTGCCGGCAGCTATGGGACTAGCGGGATCACAGATACGCAGTATCAT.

Regarding this clonotype: A much larger clone differs by one base, so this may be a read error. V is TRBV6-5 and J is TRBJ2-2; no clear D gene. CDR3 length: 12 amino acids. Germline values: CDR1 MNHEY, CDR2 SVGAGI. The V end lost 6 bases, the J end lost 13 bases, and 15 bases lay between the germline ends. CDR3 nucleotide sequence: TGTGCCAGCAGATCCGGCCAAGGCGGGCTGTTTTTT. Amino acids: CASRSGQGGLFF.

For this clonotype: One end of the junction is discordant with germline, which a read error may explain. J is TRBJ2-7 and V is TRBV4-1; TRBD1 matches 10 bases. The CDR3 runs 13 residues. Germline-derived CDR1 and CDR2 are MGHRA and YSYEKL. The CDR3 protein is CASRRDRGYEQCF. The CDR3 DNA reads as TGCGCCAGCCGAAGGGACAGGGGTTACGAGCAGTGCTTC.

Comment on this clonotype: A much more abundant neighbour one base away suggests this may be a read error. The chain links TRBV6-5 to TRBJ2-3; 9 bases align to TRBD2. The CDR3 is 15 residues long. Germline lookup yields CDR1 MNHEY and CDR2 SVGAGI. With 6 bases clipped from V and 5 bases from J, the junction kept 9 bases outside the gene matches. The CDR3 DNA is TGTGCCAGCAGCCATAGCGGGAGCGTTCAAGATACGCAGTATTTT. As protein: CASSHSGSVQDTQYF.

This clonotype appeared a single time. A read error is possible here, since a much larger clone lies one base away. The CDR3 region has the DNA TGTGCCAGCCTCCCCCCCGGGAATGGCAATGAGCAGTTCTTC. Translated, it gives CASLPPGNGNEQFF. The chain uses TRBV11-3 and TRBJ2-1; D possibly corresponds to TRBD2 (5 bases). Germline-derived CDR1 and CDR2 are SGHNT and YENEEA. V was shortened by 8 bases and J by 6 bases, with 17 bases between the two germline ends. This CDR3 region has 14 residues. Full variable domain (rest looked up from reference TRBV11-3 and TRBJ2-1): EAGVVQSPRYKIIEKKQPVAFWCNPISGHNTLYWYLQNLGQGPELLIRYENEEAVDDSQLPKDRFSAERLKGVDSTLKIQPAELGDSAVYLCASLPPGNGNEQFFGPGTRLTVL.

This clonotype was observed once. The rearrangement links TRBV29-1 to TRBJ2-3; D gene unclear. This CDR3 region has 11 residues. Germline lookup yields CDR1 SQVTM and CDR2 ANQGSEA. The DNA of the CDR3 is TGCAGTCTGAGGTGCACAGATACGCAGTATTTT. It codes for CSLRCTDTQYF.

About this clonotype: The conserved phenylalanine or tryptophan normally closing the CDR3 is absent here, so this likely arose from a read error. J is TRBJ2-4 and V is TRBV11-2; TRBD2 might be the D (6 bases). Germline V CDR1 and CDR2: SGHAT, FQNNGV. The CDR3 consists of 15 residues. CDR3 loop: CASTRTNSWSSIQYL. The CDR3 DNA follows: TGCGCCAGCACTCGGACTAACTCCTGGTCGAGCATTCAGTACCTC.

V usage is TRBV30 and J usage is TRBJ2-5; possibly TRBD2 for D (6 bases). Germline CDR1 reads GTSNPN; CDR2 reads SVGIG (reference sequence). The ends were cut back, 3 bases at V and 7 bases at J, with 15 bases in the middle. The CDR3 extends over 13 amino acids. The CDR3 DNA reads as TGTGCCTGGAGGCCACGCTGGGGAGGGACCCAGTACTTC. Translation gives CAWRPRWGGTQYF.

About this clonotype itself: The junction departs from germline at one end; a sequencing error may be responsible. The V call is TRBV6-1, the J call TRBJ1-6, with D possibly being TRBD1 (5 bases). The CDR3 totals 15 residues. The V gene's germline CDR1 is MNHNS and CDR2 SASEGT. The CDR3 protein is CSSNEWGSTNSPLHF. CDR3 sequence (DNA): TGTTCCAGCAATGAATGGGGGTCAACTAATTCACCCCTCCACTTT.

In its sample, this clonotype was seen many times. This chain links TRBV29-1 with TRBJ2-7; D not resolved. The CDR3 loop spans 12 amino acids. Trimming shortened V by 4 bases and J by 5 bases, and 12 bases separated the two germline ends. Germline lookup yields CDR1 SQVTM and CDR2 ANQGSEA. The CDR3 loop reads CSVGSQINEQYF. The DNA for the CDR3 is TGCAGCGTTGGGTCCCAAATAAACGAGCAGTACTTC.

Note on this clonotype: This may be a read error, as it is one base from a much larger clone. The chain employs TRBV4-1 and TRBJ2-7, with 9 bases identical to TRBD1. Germline V gene lookup returns CDR1 MGHRA and CDR2 YSYEKL. V shed 0 bases, J shed 4 bases, and the junction held 10 bases outside the gene matches. This CDR3 has 17 residues. This chain's CDR3 is CASSQEPTGGTLYEQYF. As DNA, the CDR3 is TGCGCCAGCAGCCAAGAGCCGACAGGGGGGACCTTATACGAGCAGTACTTC.

The chain is built from TRBV15 and TRBJ2-1; no definite D call. The CDR3 covers 11 residues. Per germline, CDR1 LNHNV and CDR2 YYDKDF (reference sequence). The V and J ends lost 3 bases and 9 bases respectively, with 6 bases between them. The CDR3 region has the DNA TGTGCCACCAGCAGTACCCGTGAGCAGTTCTTC. Residues: CATSSTREQFF.

Details on this clonotype: The conserved phenylalanine or tryptophan is not found at the CDR3 terminus, so this likely reflects a read error. The rearrangement links TRBV12-5 to TRBJ2-4; D is tentatively TRBD1 or TRBD2 (5 bases each). The CDR3 has 18 residues. CDR1 is LGHNT, CDR2 FRNRAP, per germline. The CDR3 loop reads CASGVVLSGTRAKNIQYS. The CDR3 DNA follows: TGTGCTAGTGGTGTGGTACTATCCGGGACGAGGGCCAAAAACATTCAGTACTCC.

Worth noting for this clonotype: A read error may produce the germline difference seen at one junction end. The chain couples TRBV5-8 to TRBJ2-2; D is unclear. Germline assignment: CDR1 SGHTS and CDR2 YDEGEE. The CDR3 sequence is 12 residues long. CDR3 region: CANSLVNGELFF. In DNA, the CDR3 is TGTGCCAACAGCTTGGTGAACGGGGAGCTGTTTTTT. The full variable domain, with the rest looked up from reference TRBV5-8 and TRBJ2-2, is EAGVTQSPTHLIKTRGQQATLRCSPISGHTSVYWYQQALGLGLQFLLWYDEGEERNRGNFPPRFSGRQFPNYSSELNVNALELEDSALYLCANSLVNGELFFGEGSRLTVL.

Of note for this clonotype: This likely comes from a read error, as the CDR3 has no conserved phenylalanine or tryptophan at its end. The rearrangement links TRBV6-1 to TRBJ1-1; the D gene is possibly TRBD1 (5 bases). Germline V CDR1 and CDR2: MNHNS, SASEGT. Trimming shortened V by 6 bases and J by 0 bases, and 14 bases separated the two germline ends. This CDR3 comprises 15 residues. In nucleotides, the CDR3 is TGTGCCAGCAGAGCGAGGGGTAGGTTGAACACTGAAGCTTTCCTT. Translating gives CASRARGRLNTEAFL.

The CDR3 spells CARVGLAGIANTGELFF. The CDR3 region has the DNA TGTGCCAGGGTGGGACTAGCGGGAATAGCGAACACCGGGGAGCTGTTTTTT. The rearrangement links TRBV6-6 to TRBJ2-2; 13 bases line up with TRBD2. J gave up 0 bases and V 9 bases, and 7 bases lay outside the gene matches. Germline CDR1 MNHNY, CDR2 SVGAGI (reference sequence). The CDR3 totals 17 residues.

The rearrangement uses TRBV6-5 and TRBJ2-5; D is perhaps TRBD2 (6 bases). The CDR3 length is 15 residues. V lost 6 bases and J 4 bases, leaving 18 bases between the germline ends. Germline V gene data show CDR1 as MNHEY and CDR2 as SVGAGI. The CDR3 DNA sequence: TGTGCCAGCAGCCCAGACCTAGAGGGAGGAGAGACCCAGTACTTC. Translation: CASSPDLEGGETQYF.

This clonotype was picked up a small number of times. V is TRBV12-3 or TRBV12-4 and J is TRBJ2-4; 7 bases agree with TRBD1. CDR3 length: 16 residues. Losses at the gene ends were 4 bases for V and 0 bases for J; bases not matched to a gene: 6. CDR3 bases: TGTGCCAGCAGTTCTCGACAGGGTATAGCCAAAAACATTCAGTACTTC. Amino acid sequence: CASSSRQGIAKNIQYF.

Notes on this clonotype: It may be a read error: a sequence one base away is much more abundant. The rearrangement joins TRBV6-2 or TRBV6-3 to TRBJ2-7; a weak D match, TRBD2 (6 bases). This CDR3 is built from 14 residues. Per the germline V gene, CDR1 is MNHEY and CDR2 is SVGEGT. CDR3 in amino acids: CASGYYGGWNEQYF. In DNA form, the CDR3 reads TGTGCCAGCGGTTACTACGGAGGGTGGAACGAGCAGTACTTC.

Concerning this clonotype: Likely a read error: the CDR3 ends without its conserved phenylalanine or tryptophan. The J gene is TRBJ2-6, the V gene TRBV11-2; D possibly corresponds to TRBD1 (6 bases). In germline, CDR1 is SGHAT, CDR2 FQNNGV. The CDR3 totals 16 residues. The CDR3 DNA follows: TGTGCTAGCAGCCCTGGACAGACTCTGAGGGCCAACGTCCTGACTTCC. This encodes CASSPGQTLRANVLTS.